This T cell receptor (beta chain) was identified in a study of shared clonotypes between healthy human individuals. Here immunoSEQ multiplex PCR was the method, and the copy in TCRdb shows in-frame clones only, minus some. Of about 2.4 million clones in the sample, around nine tenths were seen once. The V end lost 3 bases, the J end lost 0 bases, and 11 bases lay between the germline ends. This CDR3 comprises 16 residues. The germline CDR1 and CDR2 sequences are KGHSH and LQKENI. A remark on this clone: Its antigen is unknown. Other DNA sequences of this sample code for an identical CDR3.

Study-wide points: All-four-donor shared clonotypes had higher generation probabilities than non-shared clonotypes did. Sequencing of the sorted subsets was shown by rarefaction to be incomplete despite large depth. A limitation of the genetic and exposure-history diversity represented arose from few donors.

The study drew all its donors from Caucasian adults living in Nashville, Tennessee. This TCR was sampled from a man aged 18 to 30 in good health. The V gene is TRBV18, the J gene TRBJ2-2; weak D call: TRBD2 (6 bases). The specimen was naive CD4+ T cells sorted from blood. Subset indicated: CD45RA+ positively selected. As DNA, the CDR3 is TGTGCCAGCTCACCGTCCGGGGGAACGAACACCGGGGAGCTGTTTTTT. This gives the protein CASSPSGGTNTGELFF. Drawing the rest from reference TRBV18 and TRBJ2-2, the complete variable domain is NAGVMQNPRHLVRRRGQEARLRCSPMKGHSHVYWYRQLPEEGLKFMVYLQKENIIDESGMPKERFSAEFPKEGPSILRIQQVVRGDSAAYFCASSPSGGTNTGELFFGEGSRLTVL.